This T cell receptor (beta chain) was captured by sequencing in a study of T cells in women clearing cervical HPV infection. TCRdb's copy holds only in-frame clones and misses some; the assay was immunoSEQ multiplex PCR. This repertoire comprises tens of thousands of clones; its ten largest clones make up approximately 1.5%. This clonotype was sampled from a woman between 18 and 70 years old with a cervical HPV16 infection that either progressed to CIN3+ or cleared (not recorded which). The sequencing input was blood buffy coat.

CDR3 bases read: TGCAGTGCACCGTGGGGAGCGGGAGTGTCCGAG. This gives the protein CSAPWGAGVSE. The full CDR3 protein is CSAPWGAGVSEQYF. The rearrangement joins TRBV20-1 to TRBJ2-7; 8 positions match TRBD2. The read is 3 residues too short to cover the CDR3 end, so that end is filled in from the germline J gene. The CDR3 totals 14 residues. Trimming took 6 bases from V and 6 from J; bases not matched to a gene: 13. CDR1 and CDR2 (germline): DFQATT, SNEGSKA (reference sequence).